The T cell receptor beta chain under discussion was sequenced for a study of response to subunit inactivated influenza vaccine. This clonotype has just a few counts. Its matching antigen is unknown. General study results and limits: Researchers suggested that each seasonal influenza vaccination recruits few new T cells.

TCRdb called the RT-PCR reads again in MiXCR, with one record for every CDR3 protein. The table shows around 470,000 distinct CDR3 sequences, with approximately 7.3% occurring only once. This CDR3 is built from 16 residues. V lost 0 bases, J lost 6 bases, and 14 bases lay in between. Germline V gene lookup returns CDR1 MNHEY and CDR2 SVGAGI. This receptor was identified in a man between 50 and 70 years old who received an inactivated influenza vaccine. Sequenced material: PBMCs from blood, taken less than 30 months after vaccination. The J gene is TRBJ2-2, the V gene TRBV6-5; weak D call: TRBD2 (5 bases). The CDR3 coding sequence is TGTGCCAGCAGTTACTCCGAGTGGGAGTGGGCCGGGGAGCTGTTTTTT. Protein sequence: CASSYSEWEWAGELFF.